The T cell receptor (beta chain) under discussion was sequenced for a study of T-cell memory formation after mild COVID-19. Study context: Largely donor-specific sequence clusters came from a couple of donors. Findings and caveats of the study: Contracting CD4+ clones sat mainly in CM and EM; CD8+ in EMRA.

This clonotype was seen a few times. Its antigen is not known. This CDR3 has 16 amino acids. The V gene's germline CDR1 is SEHNR and CDR2 FQNEAQ (reference sequence). Trimming at V came to 1 base and at J to 5 bases, leaving 6 bases not matched to a gene. One entry per CDR3 protein, called by TCRdb with MiXCR from the 5' RACE reads. The table includes about 110,000 distinct CDR3 sequences, about a sixth detected once. This sequence originates from an adult woman who had mild COVID-19 (a few samples of this study predate the infection). Cell type and time point are not known. Sequenced material: PBMCs or a T cell subset sorted from them (not recorded which). V and J are TRBV7-9 and TRBJ2-7; 12 nucleotides match TRBD2. This CDR3 is CASSLVTSGRPNEQYF. The CDR3 nucleotides are TGTGCCAGCAGCTTAGTTACTAGCGGGAGGCCTAACGAGCAGTACTTC.